This TCR beta chain was captured by sequencing in a study of shared clonotypes between healthy human individuals. Study conclusions and caveats: Generally, naive subsets (rather than memory subsets) showed larger estimated richness. Rarefaction curves obtained for sorted subsets showed sequencing incomplete despite large depth.

As for this clone: Its matching antigen is unknown.

Trimming left V 8 bases short and J 3 bases short, with 11 bases between. The CDR3 length is 12 residues. Germline CDR1 and CDR2: SEHNR and FQNEAQ (reference sequence). As defined, naive CD8 cells were CD45RO-negative and positively selected for CCR7, with terminally differentiated effector memory CD45RA+ cells excluded. Once extracted for a subset, genomic DNA was divided evenly among several immunoSEQ plates. The assay was immunoSEQ multiplex PCR, and TCRdb's table has in-frame clones only and misses some. Here the sample spans approximately 2,200,000 clones, about 92% being singletons. The source material was naive CD8+ T cells from PBMCs. This receptor was taken from a man aged 18 to 30 in good health. Some clones in this sample may be carry-over from other donors' samples. J is TRBJ2-7 and V is TRBV7-9; the D gene is possibly TRBD2 (6 bases). CDR3 region: CASRGELYEQYF. The CDR3, as DNA: TGTGCCAGCCGCGGGGAGCTCTACGAGCAGTACTTC.